The 9 T cell receptor beta chains below all came from one sample that was sequenced in a study of T cell changes during pregnancy in multiple sclerosis. Clones were read by immunoSEQ multiplex PCR, and TCRdb kept only the in-frame ones, dropping some. Of about 21,000 clones listed, around 90% are singletons. The material was CD4+ T cells from peripheral blood mononuclear cells, obtained in the third trimester of pregnancy. The receptors originated from a female donor with multiple sclerosis, enrolled in a pregnancy study.

The rearrangement uses TRBV7-8 and TRBJ1-2; D unresolved. Germline V gene lookup returns CDR1 SGHVS and CDR2 FQNEAQ. V lost 2 bases and J lost 0, with 13 bases in between. CDR3 length equals 16 residues. The DNA for the CDR3 is TGTGCCAGCAGCTTATACTCTTCCGACACTAACTATGGCTACACCTTC. It yields the protein CASSLYSSDTNYGYTF.

The gene calls are TRBV6-6 and TRBJ2-7, with D uncertain. Germline CDR1 is MNHNY and CDR2 is SVGAGI (reference sequence). The CDR3 consists of 13 residues. V lost 0 bases, J lost 6 bases, and 9 bases lay in between. CDR3 in DNA: TGTGCCAGCAGTTACTCCCGGTTCTCCGAGCAGTACTTC. Its protein product is CASSYSRFSEQYF.

The chain uses TRBV27 and TRBJ2-6, with TRBD1 identical over 9 bases. The CDR3 contains 13 residues. V trimming: 5 bases; J trimming: 14 bases; junction bases outside the gene matches: 7. Germline V gives CDR1 MNHEY, CDR2 SMNVEV (reference sequence). The CDR3 is CASSVQGARLLTF. CDR3 in DNA: TGTGCCAGCAGTGTACAGGGGGCCCGGCTCCTGACTTTC. Drawing the rest from reference TRBV27 and TRBJ2-6, the complete variable domain is EAQVTQNPRYLITVTGKKLTVTCSQNMNHEYMSWYRQDPGLGLRQIYYSMNVEVTDKGDVPEGYKVSRKEKRNFPLILESPSPNQTSLYFCASSVQGARLLTFGAGSRLTVL.

V and J are TRBV5-1 and TRBJ2-1; tentative D call: TRBD2 (5 bases). Germline loops: CDR1 SGHRS, CDR2 YFSETQ. This CDR3 comprises 16 residues. Trimming stripped 3 bases from V and 0 bases from J, with 13 bases between. The CDR3 protein is CASSSRGPSSYNEQFF. Written as DNA, the CDR3 is TGCGCCAGCAGCTCCCGGGGTCCGAGCTCCTACAATGAGCAGTTCTTC.

This chain joins TRBV7-2 and TRBJ1-4; 9 nucleotides align to TRBD1. V dropped 1 base and J dropped 13; count of bases not matched to a gene: 4. The CDR3 has 13 residues. CDR1 is SGHTA and CDR2 is FQGNSA in the germline V gene. The CDR3 coding sequence is TGTGCCAGCAGCTTAGAGTTGGGACAGGGACTGTTTTTT. Protein sequence: CASSLELGQGLFF.

The chain couples TRBV5-1 to TRBJ1-6, with a weak D call TRBD1 (6 bases). Between the trimmed V and J ends, which lost 4 bases and 7 bases, there was a span of 18 bases. This CDR3 region has 16 residues. CDR1 and CDR2 (germline): SGHRS, YFSETQ. The DNA for the CDR3 is TGCGCCAGCAGCCCCTATACAGGGTCCGAAAATTCACCCCTCCACTTT. Protein sequence: CASSPYTGSENSPLHF. Drawing the rest from reference TRBV5-1 and TRBJ1-6, the complete variable domain is KAGVTQTPRYLIKTRGQQVTLSCSPISGHRSVSWYQQTPGQGLQFLFEYFSETQRNKGNFPGRFSGRQFSNSRSEMNVSTLELGDSALYLCASSPYTGSENSPLHFGNGTRLTVT.

The V gene is TRBV7-5, the J gene TRBJ1-5; TRBD1 reflects the table's D call only, with no check against the DNA. TRBV7-5 is deemed a pseudogene. The CDR3 runs 14 residues. CDR3 nucleotide sequence: TGTGCCAGAAGCTTAAAACAGGCAGATCAGCCCCAGCATTTT. This encodes CARSLKQADQPQHF.

V and J are TRBV5-1 and TRBJ2-1; D unclear. This CDR3 is 14 amino acids long. Germline assignment: CDR1 SGHRS and CDR2 YFSETQ. V was trimmed by 2 bases and J by 8 bases, leaving 14 bases between them. CDR3 sequence (DNA): TGCGCCAGCAGCTTTTTCAACCCAGGTGATGAGCAGTTCTTC. Translation: CASSFFNPGDEQFF. Full variable domain (remainder filled in from reference TRBV5-1 and TRBJ2-1): KAGVTQTPRYLIKTRGQQVTLSCSPISGHRSVSWYQQTPGQGLQFLFEYFSETQRNKGNFPGRFSGRQFSNSRSEMNVSTLELGDSALYLCASSFFNPGDEQFFGPGTRLTVL.

CDR3 in amino acids: CASSVMGGGADTQYF. The DNA of the CDR3 is TGTGCCAGCAGCGTAATGGGTGGGGGGGCAGATACGCAGTATTTT. This chain uses TRBV9 with TRBJ2-3; 7 positions match TRBD2. Germline assignment: CDR1 SGDLS and CDR2 YYNGEE. V was pared by 1 base and J by 4 bases, with 6 bases of the junction left unmatched. The CDR3 has 15 amino acids.